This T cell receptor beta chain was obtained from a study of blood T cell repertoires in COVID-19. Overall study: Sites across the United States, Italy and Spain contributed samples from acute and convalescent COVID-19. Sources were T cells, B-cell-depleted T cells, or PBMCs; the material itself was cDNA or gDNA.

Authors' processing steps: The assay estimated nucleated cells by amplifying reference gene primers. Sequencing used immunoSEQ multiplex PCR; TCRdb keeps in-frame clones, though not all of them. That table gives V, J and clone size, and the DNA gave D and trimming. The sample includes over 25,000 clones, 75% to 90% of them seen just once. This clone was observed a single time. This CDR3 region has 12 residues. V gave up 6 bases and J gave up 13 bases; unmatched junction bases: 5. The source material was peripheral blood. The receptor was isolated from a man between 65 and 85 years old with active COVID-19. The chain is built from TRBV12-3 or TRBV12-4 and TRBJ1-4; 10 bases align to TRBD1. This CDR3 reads CASSRDRGGLFF. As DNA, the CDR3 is TGTGCCAGCAGCCGGGACAGGGGAGGACTGTTTTTT.